Shown below are 20 T cell receptor beta chains from a single sample sequenced in a study of blood T cell repertoires in COVID-19. Repertoires were generated with immunoSEQ multiplex PCR, while TCRdb's copy carries only in-frame clones and drops some. Of under 250,000 clones listed, about 85% were seen once; the top ten hold approximately 6%. Specimen: peripheral blood. The receptors here all came from a woman in her thirties or forties with COVID-19, enrolled during active disease.

The chain couples TRBV18 to TRBJ1-2; a possible D gene is TRBD1 (5 bases). The CDR3 totals 13 residues. Trimming pared 5 bases from V and 1 base from J, leaving 8 bases between. Germline CDR1 KGHSH, CDR2 LQKENI. The CDR3 DNA reads TGTGCCAGCTCATCGACAGTTAACTATGGCTACACCTTC. It translates to CASSSTVNYGYTF.

The chain combines TRBV11-1 with TRBJ2-7; 10 nucleotides match TRBD2. This CDR3 comprises 15 residues. V dropped 5 bases and J dropped 4; count of bases not matched to a gene: 8. Germline CDR1 and CDR2: SGHAT and FQDESV (reference sequence). The CDR3 DNA follows: TGTGCCAGCAGCGCACCGGGACTAGCGCCTTACGAGCAGTACTTC. Residues: CASSAPGLAPYEQYF.

CDR3 nucleotides: TGTGCCAGCTCACTCGGACTAGCTCGAGAGACCCAGTACTTC. Translation: CASSLGLARETQYF. The chain links TRBV18 to TRBJ2-5, with 8 bases lining up with TRBD2. This CDR3 has 14 amino acids. In germline, CDR1 is KGHSH, CDR2 LQKENI. V trimming: 4 bases; J trimming: 4 bases; junction bases outside the gene matches: 5.

The genes are TRBV7-6 and TRBJ2-2, with TRBD2 matching 7 bases. Germline loops: CDR1 SGHVS, CDR2 FNYEAQ. The CDR3 contains 15 residues. J gave up 2 bases and V 6 bases, and 6 bases lay outside the gene matches. The CDR3 bases are TGTGCCAGCAGTTCCGGGACTATAAACACCGGGGAGCTGTTTTTT. It encodes CASSSGTINTGELFF.

The chain employs TRBV11-2 and TRBJ2-3; tentative D call: TRBD2 (6 bases). The CDR3 is 14 amino acids. Trimming cost V 3 bases and J 3 bases, with 10 bases left between them. Germline CDR1 is SGHAT and CDR2 is FQNNGV. The CDR3 sequence is CASSFQSGTDTQYF. The CDR3 DNA is TGTGCCAGCAGCTTTCAGAGCGGGACAGATACGCAGTATTTT. The full variable domain, in which reference TRBV11-2 and TRBJ2-3 provide the parts outside the CDR3, is EAGVAQSPRYKIIEKRQSVAFWCNPISGHATLYWYQQILGQGPKLLIQFQNNGVVDDSQLPKDRFSAERLKGVDSTLKIQPAKLEDSAVYLCASSFQSGTDTQYFGPGTRLTVL.

The chain joins TRBV7-9 to TRBJ1-1; D remains ambiguous. In germline, CDR1 is SEHNR, CDR2 FQNEAQ (reference sequence). Deletions cut 7 bases from V and 5 bases from J, with 11 bases between. This CDR3 has 12 amino acids. CDR3 bases: TGTGCCAGCACCGACATTGGTACTGAAGCTTTCTTT. Translated, it gives CASTDIGTEAFF. Full variable domain (missing parts from reference TRBV7-9 and TRBJ1-1): DTGVSQNPRHKITKRGQNVTFRCDPISEHNRLYWYRQTLGQGPEFLTYFQNEAQLEKSRLLSDRFSAERPKGSFSTLEIQRTEQGDSAMYLCASTDIGTEAFFGQGTRLTVV.

The genes are TRBV6-5 and TRBJ1-5; 8 positions agree with TRBD1. This CDR3 contains 15 residues. V shed 6 bases, J shed 4 bases, and the junction held 8 bases outside the gene matches. Germline V gene lookup returns CDR1 MNHEY and CDR2 SVGAGI. CDR3 DNA: TGTGCCAGCAGACCTCAGGGGGCGTGGAATCAGCCCCAGCATTTT. Translation: CASRPQGAWNQPQHF.

The V call is TRBV19, the J call TRBJ1-2; D uncertain. Germline V gene lookup returns CDR1 LNHDA and CDR2 SQIVND (reference sequence). This CDR3 spans 15 amino acids. V was trimmed by 5 bases and J by 2 bases, leaving 15 bases between them. CDR3 in DNA: TGTGCCAGTAGTTCCCGAGTACTCACCAACTATGGCTACACCTTC. Its protein product is CASSSRVLTNYGYTF. Supplemented by reference TRBV19 and TRBJ1-2, the full variable domain reads DGGITQSPKYLFRKEGQNVTLSCEQNLNHDAMYWYRQDPGQGLRLIYYSQIVNDFQKGDIAEGYSVSREKKESFPLTVTSAQKNPTAFYLCASSSRVLTNYGYTFGSGTRLTVV.

The chain uses TRBV5-1 and TRBJ2-7; perhaps TRBD1 as D (5 bases). The V gene's germline CDR1 is SGHRS and CDR2 YFSETQ. The CDR3 contains 13 residues. Trimming took 4 bases from V and 1 from J, leaving 9 bases between them. The CDR3 DNA reads TGCGCCAGCAGCCTGACAGCTTCCTACGAGCAGTACTTC. It specifies CASSLTASYEQYF.

The chain has TRBV4-1 and TRBJ1-1; 8 positions agree with TRBD1. Germline V CDR1 and CDR2: MGHRA, YSYEKL. The trim removed 0 bases at V and 7 bases at J, leaving 10 bases unmatched. The CDR3 consists of 16 residues. In DNA form, the CDR3 reads TGCGCCAGCAGCCAAGATCCGTCAGGGGGCGCGAATGAAGCTTTCTTT. Encoded protein: CASSQDPSGGANEAFF.

The chain links TRBV19 to TRBJ1-5; 10 bases are a match to TRBD1. This CDR3 region has 17 residues. V trimming: 6 bases; J trimming: 4 bases; junction bases outside the gene matches: 12. The germline gives CDR1 LNHDA, CDR2 SQIVND (reference sequence). CDR3 sequence reads: CASSYWRDRGSNQPQHF. Here the CDR3 DNA reads TGTGCCAGTAGCTATTGGAGGGACAGGGGATCAAATCAGCCCCAGCATTTT. The full variable domain, with the rest looked up from reference TRBV19 and TRBJ1-5, is DGGITQSPKYLFRKEGQNVTLSCEQNLNHDAMYWYRQDPGQGLRLIYYSQIVNDFQKGDIAEGYSVSREKKESFPLTVTSAQKNPTAFYLCASSYWRDRGSNQPQHFGDGTRLSIL.

V is TRBV11-2 and J is TRBJ1-2, with 9 bases that match TRBD1. The CDR3 is made up of 15 amino acids. CDR1 and CDR2 (germline): SGHAT, FQNNGV. The ends lost 4 bases at V and 4 bases at J; junction bases unmatched: 7. CDR3 residues: CASSSRLTGGYGYTF. The DNA of the CDR3 is TGTGCCAGCAGCTCCCGATTGACAGGGGGCTATGGCTACACCTTC.

This clone was seen only a few times. The chain carries TRBV9 and TRBJ2-3; D gene ambiguous. Germline V gives CDR1 SGDLS, CDR2 YYNGEE. The V and J ends lost 0 bases and 0 bases respectively, with 11 bases between them. The CDR3 consists of 16 residues. The CDR3 loop is CASSVVSGPSTDTQYF. The CDR3 DNA reads TGTGCCAGCAGCGTAGTATCAGGCCCGAGCACAGATACGCAGTATTTT.

This rearrangement joins TRBV6-1 to TRBJ1-4; 10 bases fit TRBD1. Germline CDR1 MNHNS, CDR2 SASEGT. The trim removed 0 bases at V and 5 bases at J, leaving 3 bases unmatched. This CDR3 comprises 16 residues. The CDR3 nucleotides are TGTGCCAGCAGTGAAGCGCGGACAGGGGGGAATGAAAAACTGTTTTTT. Translation: CASSEARTGGNEKLFF.

This clone has a single count. The chain links TRBV7-3 to TRBJ2-6, with D perhaps TRBD2 (8 bases). Germline V gene lookup returns CDR1 SGHTA and CDR2 FQGTGA. V lost 8 bases, J lost 0 bases, and 14 bases lay in between. The CDR3 totals 16 residues. The CDR3 spells CASRGGQSSGANVLTF. DNA for the CDR3: TGTGCCAGCCGGGGGGGACAGAGCTCTGGGGCCAACGTCCTGACTTTC. The full variable domain, completed using reference TRBV7-3 and TRBJ2-6, is GAGVSQTPSNKVTEKGKYVELRCDPISGHTALYWYRQSLGQGPEFLIYFQGTGAADDSGLPNDRFFAVRPEGSVSTLKIQRTERGDSAVYLCASRGGQSSGANVLTFGAGSRLTVL.

The chain carries TRBV4-2 and TRBJ2-7; TRBD2 aligns across 7 bases. Germline V gene lookup returns CDR1 LGHNA and CDR2 YNFKEQ. V was pared by 0 bases and J by 3 bases, with 11 bases of the junction left unmatched. The CDR3 spans 17 residues. In DNA form, the CDR3 reads TGTGCCAGCAGCCAAGAAGTGGGTAGCGGGCTATACTACGAGCAGTACTTC. As protein: CASSQEVGSGLYYEQYF.

V and J are TRBV6-5 and TRBJ1-5; TRBD1 matches at 7 bases. CDR1 and CDR2 (germline): MNHEY, SVGAGI. The CDR3 has 14 residues. The ends lost 6 bases at V and 5 bases at J; junction bases unmatched: 7. CDR3 nucleotides: TGTGCCAGCAGCCTGCAAGGGGGCGATCAGCCCCAGCATTTT. As protein: CASSLQGGDQPQHF.

The chain links TRBV3-1 (or the pseudogene TRBV3-2) to TRBJ1-1, with 7 bases identical to TRBD1. The CDR3 is 19 amino acids. Germline-derived CDR1 and CDR2 are LGHDT and YNNKEL (reference sequence). The V and J ends lost 1 base and 2 bases, in that order; junction bases with no gene match: 16. CDR3 sequence reads: CASSQGYRGAGQRNTEAFF. The CDR3, as DNA: TGTGCCAGCAGCCAAGGCTACAGGGGCGCGGGGCAACGAAACACTGAAGCTTTCTTT.

The chain links TRBV2 to TRBJ1-1; possibly TRBD1 for D (5 bases). Trimming shortened V by 3 bases and J by 3 bases, and 14 bases separated the two germline ends. The germline V gene encodes CDR1 SNHLY and CDR2 FYNNEI. This CDR3 contains 15 residues. The CDR3 protein is CASSENRGEDTEAFF. CDR3 sequence (DNA): TGTGCCAGCAGTGAGAACCGGGGGGAGGACACTGAAGCTTTCTTT.

In this sample, this clone turned up many times. This sample also contains other DNA sequences that code for the same CDR3. The V call is TRBV9, the J call TRBJ1-2; the D is unclear. Trimming took 4 bases from V and 0 from J, leaving 4 bases between them. Looked up from germline, CDR1 is SGDLS and CDR2 is YYNGEE. This CDR3 comprises 12 residues. CDR3 protein: CASSPANYGYTF. The CDR3 nucleotides are TGTGCCAGCAGCCCGGCTAACTATGGCTACACCTTC.